Listed below are T cell receptor beta chains from one sample, sequenced in a study of PD-L1 blockade in urothelial cancer. Sequenced by immunoSEQ multiplex PCR; TCRdb stores in-frame clones only, minus some. The sample contains 90,000 to 120,000 clones, about 85% of which appear only once. The specimen was PBMCs, collected around atezolizumab (anti-PD-L1) treatment. These receptors were collected from a man aged 45-65 years with urothelial cancer. Both conserved end residues are trimmed from each CDR3.

j_call v_call cdr3_aa
TRBJ2-5 TRBV25-1 ASRNSPGGEETQY
TRBJ1-1 TRBV19 ASSRDSIPMNTEAF
TRBJ2-5 TRBV11-2 ASSPSLATDRYQETQY
TRBJ2-7 TRBV19 ASSIGALGRGRDYEQY
TRBJ1-5 TRBV28 ASSGGQPNQPQH
TRBJ2-1 TRBV6-5 ASSYTSGRGYEQF
TRBJ2-1 TRBV7-3 ASSWSGDNEQF
TRBJ2-5 TRBV11-1 ASSFSYDQETQY
TRBJ2-5 TRBV6-5 ASTTSGSLQETQY
TRBJ2-5 TRBV19 ASSIRGGPSETQY
TRBJ1-6 TRBV9 ASSGTGTEESPLH
TRBJ2-3 TRBV19 ASRMAGGPSDTQY
TRBJ2-7 TRBV15 ATSRDASSRYEQY
TRBJ2-7 TRBV2 ASSGSGLTEQY
TRBJ1-2 TRBV7-9 ASNRKDGAGYT
TRBJ1-5 TRBV19 ASSTRGPQH
TRBJ2-1 TRBV5-6 ASSFRNEQF
TRBJ1-1 TRBV7-2 ASSKEGARTEAF
TRBJ2-1 TRBV28 ASSFPSGSSEQF
TRBJ2-5 TRBV1 TSSHRPSGKEGCETQY
TRBJ2-3 TRBV5-8 ASSTGTSGSAQY
TRBJ2-3 TRBV4-1 ASSQQGISTDTQY
TRBJ2-7 TRBV5-1 ASSLGQDYEQY
TRBJ2-1 TRBV2 ASNSDRESEQF
TRBJ2-3 TRBV15 ATSSLLSTDTQY
TRBJ2-5 TRBV18 ASSGARDSLGTQY
TRBJ2-2 TRBV6-6 ASRPDTLGTGELF
TRBJ1-5 TRBV29-1 SAGEINQPQH
TRBJ2-2 TRBV7-8 ASSLEASGWNGELF
TRBJ2-3 TRBV5-1 ASSLDFGGDWTDTQY
TRBJ2-1 TRBV29-1 SVEPSGIYNEQF
TRBJ2-7 TRBV5-6 ASSPTSGSSEY